This entry lists 7 T cell receptor beta chains sequenced from one sample in a study of neurological immune-mediated disorders. Each CDR3 protein is one row after TCRdb ran MiXCR on the 5' RACE reads. The table has some 65,000 distinct CDR3 sequences, over 4% seen once; the top ten hold just over 2.5%. The source material was PBMCs. The source of these receptors is a man over 45 with multiple sclerosis.

This clonotype was recorded many times. The chain joins TRBV5-1 to TRBJ2-1; TRBD2 matches 14 bases. Germline CDR1 is SGHRS and CDR2 is YFSETQ. Trimming cost V 4 bases and J 8 bases; bases outside gene matches: 8. There are 16 residues in the CDR3. DNA for the CDR3: TGCGCCAGCAGCCGGATGACTAGCGGGGGGGCCGATGAGCAGTTCTTC. It encodes CASSRMTSGGADEQFF.

This clonotype was found many times. The V gene is TRBV10-2, the J gene TRBJ2-3; no reliable D call. Germline V gene sequence: CDR1 WSHSY, CDR2 SAAADI. The CDR3 covers 11 residues. V lost 10 bases to trimming and J lost 2 bases, with 7 bases between them. The CDR3 DNA is TGCGCCATCGGAAACACAGATACGCAGTATTTT. It codes for CAIGNTDTQYF.

This clonotype was picked up many times. V is TRBV5-1 and J is TRBJ2-3; 9 positions agree with TRBD2. The V and J ends lost 3 bases and 4 bases, in that order; junction bases with no gene match: 3. Germline lookup yields CDR1 SGHRS and CDR2 YFSETQ. The length of the CDR3 is 14 residues. Here the CDR3 DNA reads TGCGCCAGCAGCTCGGGACTAGCAGCAGATACGCAGTATTTT. Translated: CASSSGLAADTQYF.

This clonotype has a count of ten or more. The rearrangement links TRBV5-1 to TRBJ1-1; 8 bases are a match to TRBD1. Germline V gene sequence: CDR1 SGHRS, CDR2 YFSETQ. This CDR3 has 14 residues. The V segment lost 1 base and the J segment 4 bases; nucleotides outside the gene matches: 3. The CDR3 protein is CASSLLRGPTEAFF. DNA of the CDR3: TGCGCCAGCAGCTTGCTCAGGGGGCCCACTGAAGCTTTCTTT.

Ten or more counts support this clonotype. The J gene is TRBJ1-1, the V gene TRBV5-1; D may be TRBD1 (6 bases). The CDR3 has 16 amino acids. Trimming took off 0 bases at V and 1 base at J, with 13 bases between the two ends. Germline V gene lookup returns CDR1 SGHRS and CDR2 YFSETQ. CDR3 sequence reads: CASSLALGTRNTEAFF. The CDR3 nucleotides are TGCGCCAGCAGCTTGGCCTTAGGGACAAGGAACACTGAAGCTTTCTTT.

This clonotype was detected ten times or more. The J gene is TRBJ1-4, the V gene TRBV28; no firm D call. CDR3 length: 13 amino acids. Between the trimmed V and J ends, which lost 6 bases and 0 bases, there was a span of 5 bases. CDR1 MDHEN and CDR2 SYDVKM come from the germline V gene. CDR3 DNA: TGTGCCAGCAGGAGCCCAACTAATGAAAAACTGTTTTTT. Translated, it gives CASRSPTNEKLFF.

The table lists this clonotype with a few counts. It may be a read error: a sequence one base away is much more abundant. The conserved closing phenylalanine or tryptophan is absent in this CDR3, likely reflecting a read error. J is TRBJ1-2 and V is TRBV9; D gene unclear. Germline V gene data show CDR1 as SGDLS and CDR2 as YYNGEE. The CDR3 spans 15 residues. V was shortened by 2 bases and J by 6 bases, with 17 bases between the two germline ends. CDR3 loop: CASSVLPPAGNGYTC. The CDR3 region has the DNA TGTGCCAGCAGCGTTTTACCCCCCGCCGGGAATGGCTACACCTGC.